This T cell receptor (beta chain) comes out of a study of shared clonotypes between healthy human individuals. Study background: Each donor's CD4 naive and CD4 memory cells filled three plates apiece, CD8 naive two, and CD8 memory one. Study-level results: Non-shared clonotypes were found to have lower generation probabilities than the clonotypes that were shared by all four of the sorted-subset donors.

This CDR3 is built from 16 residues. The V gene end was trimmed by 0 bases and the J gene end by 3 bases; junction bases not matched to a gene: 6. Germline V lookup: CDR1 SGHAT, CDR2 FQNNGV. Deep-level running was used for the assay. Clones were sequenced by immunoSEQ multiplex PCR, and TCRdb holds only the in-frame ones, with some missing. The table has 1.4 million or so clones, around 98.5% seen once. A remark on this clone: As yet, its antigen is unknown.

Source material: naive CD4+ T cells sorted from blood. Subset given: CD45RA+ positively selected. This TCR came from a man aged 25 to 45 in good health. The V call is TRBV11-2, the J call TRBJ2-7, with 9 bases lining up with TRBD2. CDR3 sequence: CASSLDMYSGSYEQYF. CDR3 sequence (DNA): TGTGCCAGCAGCTTAGATATGTATAGCGGGAGCTACGAGCAGTACTTC.